Each of the 18 T cell receptor beta chains below was sequenced from the same sample in a study of blood T cell repertoires in COVID-19. TCRdb's copy holds only in-frame clones and misses some; the assay was immunoSEQ multiplex PCR. Among about 240,000 clones listed, around 82% were seen once. The source material was peripheral blood. The receptors originated from a woman in her sixties or seventies with acute or convalescent COVID-19.

V is TRBV5-1 and J is TRBJ1-1; 9 bases are shared with TRBD1. Germline loops: CDR1 SGHRS, CDR2 YFSETQ. V dropped 3 bases and J dropped 5; count of bases not matched to a gene: 5. The CDR3 totals 14 residues. CDR3 region: CASSWDREGTEAFF. CDR3 sequence (DNA): TGCGCCAGCAGCTGGGACAGGGAAGGAACTGAAGCTTTCTTT. The full variable domain, with the rest looked up from reference TRBV5-1 and TRBJ1-1, is KAGVTQTPRYLIKTRGQQVTLSCSPISGHRSVSWYQQTPGQGLQFLFEYFSETQRNKGNFPGRFSGRQFSNSRSEMNVSTLELGDSALYLCASSWDREGTEAFFGQGTRLTVV.

V usage is TRBV10-1 and J usage is TRBJ2-7, with 7 bases lining up with TRBD1. The length of the CDR3 is 15 residues. J was trimmed by 2 bases and V by 0 bases; bases with no gene match: 4. The germline V gene encodes CDR1 WNHNN and CDR2 SYGVQD (reference sequence). CDR3 DNA: TGCGCCAGCAGTGAGTCGATCGGGACAGCCTACGAGCAGTACTTC. Amino acid sequence: CASSESIGTAYEQYF.

The chain's CDR3 is CATSEQNNSPLHF. The CDR3 nucleotides are TGTGCCACCAGTGAACAGAATAATTCACCCCTCCACTTT. V usage is TRBV24-1 and J usage is TRBJ1-6; D is uncertain. The germline CDR1 and CDR2 sequences are KGHDR and SFDVKD. CDR3 length equals 13 residues. Trimming left V 4 bases short and J 5 bases short, with 5 bases between.

The J gene is TRBJ1-6, the V gene TRBV20-1; D is undetermined. The germline gives CDR1 DFQATT, CDR2 SNEGSKA (reference sequence). V lost 3 bases to trimming and J lost 0 bases, with 9 bases between them. The CDR3 covers 15 residues. CDR3 bases: TGCAGTGCTAGTCACGGTAGCTCCTATAATTCACCCCTCCACTTT. It codes for CSASHGSSYNSPLHF.

The chain is built from TRBV6-5 and TRBJ2-7; D unclear. Trimming pared 0 bases from V and 7 bases from J, leaving 7 bases between. The CDR3 is made up of 12 amino acids. Germline V gives CDR1 MNHEY, CDR2 SVGAGI. As DNA, the CDR3 is TGTGCCAGCAGTTACTCCCGACATGAGCAGTACTTC. This gives the protein CASSYSRHEQYF.

The chain links TRBV6-2 or TRBV6-3 to TRBJ2-3; the match to TRBD1 covers 8 bases. The length of the CDR3 is 13 residues. The germline gives CDR1 MNHEY, CDR2 SVGEGT. J lost 7 bases, V lost 5 bases, and 5 bases had no gene match. The CDR3 DNA sequence: TGTGCCAGCAGTCACCAGGGGGCATATACGCAGTATTTT. Translation gives CASSHQGAYTQYF.

This chain connects TRBV19 to TRBJ1-5; D unclear. Germline V CDR1 and CDR2: LNHDA, SQIVND (reference sequence). Trimming removed 5 bases from V and 6 bases from J, with 8 bases in between. The CDR3 totals 12 residues. CDR3 DNA: TGTGCCAGTAGTCCCTCGAGTCAGCCCCAGCATTTT. Translating it yields CASSPSSQPQHF.

V gene TRBV4-2 combines with J gene TRBJ2-7; 12 nucleotides align to TRBD1. V gave up 1 base and J gave up 5 bases; unmatched junction bases: 9. The CDR3 consists of 17 residues. Looked up from germline, CDR1 is LGHNA and CDR2 is YNFKEQ. CDR3 loop: CASSQVLDGTGGHEQYF. In DNA form, the CDR3 reads TGTGCCAGCAGCCAAGTTCTCGACGGGACAGGGGGCCACGAGCAGTACTTC.

The chain recombines TRBV10-3 with TRBJ2-1; 13 bases are a match to TRBD2. Germline trimming cut 2 bases from V and 3 bases from J; bases unmatched to any gene: 7. CDR1 and CDR2 (germline): ENHRY, SYGVKD. CDR3 size: 18 residues. The CDR3, as DNA: TGTGCCATCAGTGAGACAGGACTAGCGGGGGCCCTCTACAATGAGCAGTTCTTC. Translated, it gives CAISETGLAGALYNEQFF.

J is TRBJ2-1 and V is TRBV9; the D gene is possibly TRBD1 (7 bases). Trimming took off 0 bases at V and 7 bases at J, with 17 bases between the two ends. CDR1 and CDR2 from the germline V gene are SGDLS and YYNGEE. This CDR3 is 16 amino acids long. Written as DNA, the CDR3 is TGTGCCAGCAGCGTAGAAGTGACAGGGAGGACAAATGAGCAGTTCTTC. Its protein is CASSVEVTGRTNEQFF.

The chain links TRBV5-1 to TRBJ1-5; TRBD1 might be the D (5 bases). Trimming took off 0 bases at V and 6 bases at J, with 13 bases between the two ends. CDR3 length equals 15 residues. CDR1 is SGHRS, CDR2 YFSETQ, per germline. Written as DNA, the CDR3 is TGCGCCAGCAGCTTGGCCGGGCAGGGAGGTCAGCCCCAGCATTTT. Translation: CASSLAGQGGQPQHF. Based on the CDR3 plus reference TRBV5-1 and TRBJ1-5, the full variable domain is KAGVTQTPRYLIKTRGQQVTLSCSPISGHRSVSWYQQTPGQGLQFLFEYFSETQRNKGNFPGRFSGRQFSNSRSEMNVSTLELGDSALYLCASSLAGQGGQPQHFGDGTRLSIL.

The chain has TRBV29-1 and TRBJ1-6, with TRBD1 identical over 8 bases. This CDR3 region has 14 residues. From germline, CDR1 is SQVTM and CDR2 ANQGSEA. As DNA, the CDR3 is TGCAACCATATCACGACAGGGGATAATTCACCCCTCCACTTT. Translated, it gives CNHITTGDNSPLHF.

The chain couples TRBV6-5 to TRBJ2-7; D perhaps matches TRBD1 (5 bases). V shed 6 bases and J shed 3 bases, with 12 bases lying between them. In germline, CDR1 is MNHEY, CDR2 SVGAGI. The CDR3 runs to 13 residues. Here the CDR3 DNA reads TGTGCCAGCAGACAGGCGCCAAACTACGAGCAGTACTTC. Translation: CASRQAPNYEQYF.

Concerning this clone itself: The same CDR3 also results from other DNA sequences found in this sample. This sequence joins TRBV4-1 and TRBJ1-5, with D perhaps matching TRBD1 (5 bases). There are 15 residues in the CDR3. Germline V gives CDR1 MGHRA, CDR2 YSYEKL. Trimming shortened V by 0 bases and J by 2 bases, and 8 bases separated the two germline ends. CDR3 protein: CASSQEQGGNQPQHF. As DNA, the CDR3 is TGCGCCAGCAGCCAAGAACAAGGGGGCAATCAGCCCCAGCATTTT.

This chain uses TRBV4-1 with TRBJ2-5; 9 nucleotides agree with TRBD1. The CDR3 covers 14 residues. Germline CDR1 and CDR2: MGHRA and YSYEKL. With V trimmed by 4 bases and J by 5 bases, 5 bases remained unmatched. The CDR3 DNA sequence: TGCGCCAGCAGCCCAACAGGGGGCTTTGAGACCCAGTACTTC. This gives the protein CASSPTGGFETQYF.

The chain employs TRBV2 and TRBJ2-5, with 10 bases aligning to TRBD2. Per germline, CDR1 SNHLY and CDR2 FYNNEI. There are 15 residues in the CDR3. The junction had 10 bases not matched to a gene; V was cut back by 7 bases and J by 5 bases. CDR3 in DNA: TGTGCCAGCACCGGACAGGGACTAGCGACGGAGACCCAGTACTTC. The encoded protein is CASTGQGLATETQYF.

The rearrangement links TRBV12-3 or TRBV12-4 to TRBJ1-4; D ambiguous. The CDR3 loop spans 13 amino acids. Trimming took off 5 bases at V and 4 bases at J, with 8 bases between the two ends. CDR3 residues: CASSVGVNEKLFF. CDR3 sequence (DNA): TGTGCCAGCAGTGTCGGGGTTAATGAAAAACTGTTTTTT.

V gene TRBV4-1 combines with J gene TRBJ1-1; D gene ambiguous. Trimming took 4 bases from V and 0 from J, leaving 9 bases between them. The CDR3 spans 14 residues. Germline loops: CDR1 MGHRA, CDR2 YSYEKL. The CDR3 nucleotides read TGCGCCAGCAGCCCGAGGGCCATGAACACTGAAGCTTTCTTT. It yields the protein CASSPRAMNTEAFF.